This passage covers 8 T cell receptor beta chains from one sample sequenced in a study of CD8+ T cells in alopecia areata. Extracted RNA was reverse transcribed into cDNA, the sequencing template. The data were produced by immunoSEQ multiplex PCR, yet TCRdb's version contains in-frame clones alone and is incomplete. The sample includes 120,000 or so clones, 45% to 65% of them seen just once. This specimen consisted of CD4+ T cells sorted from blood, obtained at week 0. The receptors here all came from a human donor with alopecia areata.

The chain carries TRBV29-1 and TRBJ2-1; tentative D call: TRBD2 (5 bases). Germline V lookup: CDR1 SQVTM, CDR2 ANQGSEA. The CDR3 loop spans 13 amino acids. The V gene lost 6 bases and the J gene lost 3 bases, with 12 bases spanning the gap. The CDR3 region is CSVRTAGYNEQFF. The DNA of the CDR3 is TGCAGCGTGCGGACTGCGGGCTACAATGAGCAGTTCTTC.

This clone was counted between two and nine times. This chain's CDR3 is CASSLTGLAGTGELFF. DNA for the CDR3: TGTGCCAGCAGCTTAACAGGGCTAGCGGGGACCGGGGAGCTGTTTTTT. The J gene is TRBJ2-2, the V gene TRBV7-3; 9 bases are a match to TRBD2. Losses at the gene ends were 0 bases for V and 5 bases for J; bases not matched to a gene: 4. Per germline, CDR1 SGHTA and CDR2 FQGTGA. This CDR3 is built from 16 residues.

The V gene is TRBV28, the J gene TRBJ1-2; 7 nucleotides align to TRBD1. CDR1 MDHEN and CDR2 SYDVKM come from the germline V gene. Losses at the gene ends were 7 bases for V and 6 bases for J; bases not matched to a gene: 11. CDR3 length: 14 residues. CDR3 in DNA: TGTGCCAGCACACCCCCCACAGGGGTCGATGGCTACACCTTC. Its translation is CASTPPTGVDGYTF.

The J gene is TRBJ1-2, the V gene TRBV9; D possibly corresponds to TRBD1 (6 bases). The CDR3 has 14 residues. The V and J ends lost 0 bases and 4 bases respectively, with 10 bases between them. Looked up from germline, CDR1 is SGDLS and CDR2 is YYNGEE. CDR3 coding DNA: TGTGCCAGCAGCGTAGGGCAGGGGACCTATGGCTACACCTTC. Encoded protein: CASSVGQGTYGYTF.

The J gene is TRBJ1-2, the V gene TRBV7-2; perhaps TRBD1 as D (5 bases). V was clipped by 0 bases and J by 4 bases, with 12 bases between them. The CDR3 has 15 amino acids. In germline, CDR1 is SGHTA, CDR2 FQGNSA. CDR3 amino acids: CASSLAGEGIYGYTF. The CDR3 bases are TGTGCCAGCAGCTTAGCAGGGGAGGGGATCTATGGCTACACCTTC.

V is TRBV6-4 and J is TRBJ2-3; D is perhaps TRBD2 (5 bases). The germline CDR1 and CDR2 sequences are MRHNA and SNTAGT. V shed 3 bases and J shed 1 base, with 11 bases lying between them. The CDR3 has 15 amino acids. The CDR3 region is CASSERAGGTDTQYF. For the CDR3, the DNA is TGTGCCAGCAGTGAGAGGGCCGGGGGCACAGATACGCAGTATTTT.

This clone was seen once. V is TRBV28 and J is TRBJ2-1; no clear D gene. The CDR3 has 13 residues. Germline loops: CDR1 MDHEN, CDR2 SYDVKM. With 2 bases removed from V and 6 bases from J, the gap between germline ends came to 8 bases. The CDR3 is CASSLGRINEQFF. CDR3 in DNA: TGTGCCAGCAGTTTAGGTCGGATCAATGAGCAGTTCTTC.

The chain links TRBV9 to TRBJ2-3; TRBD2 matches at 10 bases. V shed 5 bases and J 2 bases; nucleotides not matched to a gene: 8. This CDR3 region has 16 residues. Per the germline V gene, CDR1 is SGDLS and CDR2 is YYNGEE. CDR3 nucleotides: TGTGCCAGCAGGGGAGGGACTAGCGCTAACACAGATACGCAGTATTTT. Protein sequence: CASRGGTSANTDTQYF.